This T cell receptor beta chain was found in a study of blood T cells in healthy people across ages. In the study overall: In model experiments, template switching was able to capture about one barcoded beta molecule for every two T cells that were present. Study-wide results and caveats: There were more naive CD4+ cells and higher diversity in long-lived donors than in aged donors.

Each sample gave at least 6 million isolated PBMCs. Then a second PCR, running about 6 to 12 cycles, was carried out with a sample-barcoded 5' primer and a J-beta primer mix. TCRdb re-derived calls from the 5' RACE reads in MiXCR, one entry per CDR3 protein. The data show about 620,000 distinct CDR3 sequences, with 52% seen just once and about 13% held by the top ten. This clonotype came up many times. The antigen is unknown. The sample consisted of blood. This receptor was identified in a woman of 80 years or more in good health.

The CDR3 loop reads CASSLLRGYEQYF. As DNA, the CDR3 is TGCGCCAGCAGCCTCTTGAGGGGCTACGAGCAGTACTTC. The V gene is TRBV5-1, the J gene TRBJ2-7; TRBD1 or TRBD2 may be the D gene (5 bases each). The V gene lost 4 bases and the J gene lost 3 bases, with 11 bases spanning the gap. CDR3 length: 13 amino acids. Germline V gene sequence: CDR1 SGHRS, CDR2 YFSETQ.